The present entry profiles one T cell receptor (beta chain) with its context. Its antigen remains unknown. Reverse transcribing all isolated RNA meant expressed TCRB transcripts were sequenced. The method was immunoSEQ multiplex PCR; TCRdb's version includes in-frame clones alone and lacks a portion of them. The sample has nearly 700,000 clones; 13% are singletons. This specimen comes from a study of beta chain features in type 1 diabetes. Purities over 98% were achieved in all sorted populations. The CDR3 contains 16 residues. Trimming pared 8 bases from V and 5 bases from J, leaving 24 bases between. The germline V gene encodes CDR1 ENHRY and CDR2 SYGVKD. The study's findings and limits: There was no resolution here of whether HLA type influences TCRB rearrangement. Shorter TCRB CDR3s, moderately but significantly so, were found in Type 1 diabetes patients in all four CD4+ subsets. Among patients, naive, central memory and Treg TCRB repertoires appeared more similar than among healthy donors.

The material sequenced was naive CD4+ T cells from blood. This receptor was obtained from a man aged 18-30 years with type 1 diabetes. This rearrangement joins TRBV10-3 to TRBJ1-1, with D tentatively TRBD1 (5 bases). The CDR3 region is CAIGLAEQAAGTEAFF. Here the CDR3 DNA reads TGTGCCATCGGCCTGGCGGAGCAGGCAGCAGGGACTGAAGCTTTCTTT.